The entry that follows covers one T cell receptor beta chain sequence. Seattle's enrolled individuals joined amid active infection and were then monitored longitudinally. This specimen comes from a study of blood T cell repertoires in COVID-19. The overall study: Both acute and convalescent COVID-19 samples were obtained from the United States, Italy and Spain. The cDNA or gDNA used as material had been derived from T cells, B-cell-depleted T cells, or PBMCs.

Germline CDR1 is SQVTM and CDR2 is ANQGSEA. The CDR3 totals 13 residues. The V end was cut by 3 bases, the J end by 8 bases, with 14 bases between. Per the original methods: Counts of nucleated cells, estimated from reference gene primer amplification, were obtained. Data came from immunoSEQ multiplex PCR; TCRdb stores just in-frame clones and leaves some out. V and J calls plus clone size are reproduced from that table; the DNA served to infer D and trimming. The data contain 250,000 to 300,000 clones, approximately 86% of them singletons. This chain links TRBV29-1 with TRBJ2-1; D is perhaps TRBD1 (6 bases). The receptor was derived from a woman in her seventies with COVID-19, enrolled during active disease. The source material was peripheral blood. Here the CDR3 DNA reads TGCAGCGTTGAGAGGGCAGGGGTTGATGAGCAGTTCTTC. This translates into CSVERAGVDEQFF.